What follows are 19 T cell receptor beta chains derived from one specimen sequenced in a study of OX40 agonist ivuxolimab in advanced cancers. Only in-frame clones appear in the TCRdb table, and some are missing; sequencing was by immunoSEQ multiplex PCR. The table lists about 50,000 clones, 85% to 95% of them singletons. The sample here was CD4+ or CD8+ T cells sorted from blood, taken in a trial of the OX40 agonist ivuxolimab. The receptors derive from an adult with an advanced solid tumor such as melanoma, head and neck, liver or kidney cancer.

The CDR3 here is CASSPKEAPGELFF. As DNA, the CDR3 is TGCGCCAGCAGCCCCAAGGAGGCCCCCGGGGAGCTGTTTTTT. The V and J genes are TRBV4-3 and TRBJ2-2, with D possibly TRBD2 on 5 matching bases. CDR1 is LGHNA and CDR2 is YSLEER in the germline V gene. V lost 4 bases and J lost 6, with 12 bases in between. The CDR3 runs 14 residues.

J is TRBJ2-3 and V is TRBV7-9; possible D gene TRBD2, 5 bases. Trimming removed 7 bases from V and 0 bases from J, with 14 bases in between. The CDR3 covers 15 residues. The germline CDR1 and CDR2 sequences are SEHNR and FQNEAQ (reference sequence). CDR3 residues: CASNFQADSTDTQYF. As DNA, the CDR3 is TGTGCCAGCAACTTCCAAGCGGATAGCACAGATACGCAGTATTTT. Full variable domain (remainder filled in from reference TRBV7-9 and TRBJ2-3): DTGVSQNPRHKITKRGQNVTFRCDPISEHNRLYWYRQTLGQGPEFLTYFQNEAQLEKSRLLSDRFSAERPKGSFSTLEIQRTEQGDSAMYLCASNFQADSTDTQYFGPGTRLTVL.

The chain links TRBV15 to TRBJ1-2; D unresolved. This CDR3 has 14 amino acids. CDR1 is LNHNV, CDR2 YYDKDF, per germline (reference sequence). V gave up 3 bases and J gave up 4 bases, with 12 bases separating them. Here the CDR3 DNA reads TGTGCCACCAGCAGCAGAAGGACTAGCTATGGCTACACCTTC. It yields the protein CATSSRRTSYGYTF.

CDR3 in amino acids: CASSVRLADPTDTQYF. The DNA for the CDR3 is TGTGCCAGCAGCGTAAGACTAGCTGATCCCACAGATACGCAGTATTTT. This chain links TRBV9 with TRBJ2-3, with 7 positions matching TRBD2. The germline V gene encodes CDR1 SGDLS and CDR2 YYNGEE. Losses at the gene ends were 1 base for V and 2 bases for J; bases not matched to a gene: 7. The CDR3 totals 16 residues.

This chain uses TRBV6-5 with TRBJ2-7; D is possibly TRBD1 or TRBD2 (5 bases each). Germline CDR1 reads MNHEY; CDR2 reads SVGAGI. Between the trimmed V and J ends, which lost 0 bases and 2 bases, there was a span of 11 bases. This CDR3 comprises 15 residues. The CDR3 DNA reads TGTGCCAGCAGTTACTCGAAGGGGAGTACCTACGAGCAGTACTTC. It yields the protein CASSYSKGSTYEQYF.

This chain joins TRBV7-2 and TRBJ2-2; D is unclear. Germline V lookup: CDR1 SGHTA, CDR2 FQGNSA. V lost 6 bases and J 6 bases, leaving 14 bases between the germline ends. The CDR3 length is 14 residues. CDR3 DNA sequence: TGTGCCAGCAGGCTGGGAACAAGCGCCGGGGAGCTGTTTTTT. Encoded protein: CASRLGTSAGELFF.

V and J are TRBV7-9 and TRBJ2-7, with TRBD1 matching over 11 bases. This CDR3 is 16 amino acids long. V lost 5 bases, J lost 5 bases, and 11 bases stayed unmatched. The V gene's germline CDR1 is SEHNR and CDR2 FQNEAQ (reference sequence). The CDR3 DNA follows: TGTGCCAGCAGCGACCAGGACAGGGGGCATAACGACGAGCAGTACTTC. This encodes CASSDQDRGHNDEQYF.

The rearrangement uses TRBV28 and TRBJ2-7; TRBD2 might be the D (6 bases). V was cut by 3 bases and J by 3 bases, with 21 bases left in between. Germline V gives CDR1 MDHEN, CDR2 SYDVKM. The CDR3 length is 17 residues. CDR3 region: CASSFGIGRTPYYEQYF. The DNA for the CDR3 is TGTGCCAGCAGTTTTGGGATAGGGAGGACTCCATACTACGAGCAGTACTTC.

This chain uses TRBV19 with TRBJ1-1; D might be TRBD1 (6 bases). The V end lost 3 bases, the J end lost 4 bases, and 18 bases lay between the germline ends. Germline lookup yields CDR1 LNHDA and CDR2 SQIVND (reference sequence). The CDR3 has 16 amino acids. The CDR3 DNA reads as TGTGCCAGTAGTATTCGGGGGGCTGGGTATGGCACTGAAGCTTTCTTT. Its protein product is CASSIRGAGYGTEAFF.

This clone was recorded only once. The V call is TRBV7-6, the J call TRBJ2-1, with D possibly TRBD2 on 5 matching bases. V lost 5 bases and J 0 bases, leaving 11 bases between the germline ends. Germline loops: CDR1 SGHVS, CDR2 FNYEAQ. There are 15 residues in the CDR3. This chain's CDR3 is CASSRSESSYNEQFF. The CDR3 nucleotides are TGTGCCAGCAGCCGTAGCGAGAGCTCCTACAATGAGCAGTTCTTC.

The chain uses TRBV27 and TRBJ2-2; D remains ambiguous. Germline V gene sequence: CDR1 MNHEY, CDR2 SMNVEV (reference sequence). The CDR3 sequence is 11 residues long. Trimming pared 9 bases from V and 6 bases from J, leaving 8 bases between. The CDR3 DNA sequence: TGTGCCAGTGGTATCGCCGGGGAGCTGTTTTTT. This translates into CASGIAGELFF.

This clone showed up just once. The junction departs from the called germline gene at one end, perhaps through a read error. This chain uses TRBV7-7 with TRBJ2-2; 7 bases fit TRBD1. Germline assignment: CDR1 SSHAT and CDR2 FNYEAQ (reference sequence). This CDR3 has 18 amino acids. CDR3 sequence (DNA): TGTGCTAGCAGCCTCACCCCAATAACAGGGGCAGTACGCGGGGAGCTGTTTTTT. Its translation is CASSLTPITGAVRGELFF.

V usage is TRBV23-1 and J usage is TRBJ2-7, with D uncertain. TRBV23-1 belongs to the ORF category, with a function that is uncertain. Between the trimmed V and J ends, which lost 4 bases and 5 bases, there was a span of 15 bases. The CDR3 covers 14 residues. CDR3 sequence (DNA): TGCGCCAGCAGTCGAGAGGCCCCAATCGACGAGCAGTACTTC. Its translation is CASSREAPIDEQYF.

V is TRBV4-3 and J is TRBJ2-7; possible D gene TRBD2, 6 bases. The germline V gene has CDR1 LGHNA and CDR2 YSLEER. Trimming shortened V by 0 bases and J by 4 bases, and 22 bases separated the two germline ends. The CDR3 length is 18 residues. The CDR3 sequence is CASSQDRIGGGIGYEQYF. CDR3 nucleotide sequence: TGCGCCAGCAGCCAAGATAGGATTGGAGGAGGGATCGGGTACGAGCAGTACTTC.

This chain connects TRBV7-8 to TRBJ1-5, with TRBD1 identical over 10 bases. CDR3 length equals 17 residues. After removal of 1 base from V and 4 bases from J, the junction contained 7 bases not matched to a gene. CDR1 is SGHVS and CDR2 is FQNEAQ in the germline V gene. The CDR3 region is CASSLEGDRGGNQPQHF. The CDR3 region has the DNA TGTGCCAGCAGCTTAGAAGGGGACAGGGGAGGGAATCAGCCCCAGCATTTT.

The J gene is TRBJ2-7, the V gene TRBV5-1; 7 bases line up with TRBD1. Trimming removed 6 bases from V and 1 base from J; junction bases left unmatched: 7. CDR1 is SGHRS and CDR2 is YFSETQ in the germline V gene. This CDR3 is 14 amino acids long. CDR3 sequence reads: CASTAAGGSYEQYF. CDR3 sequence (DNA): TGCGCCAGCACTGCCGCAGGGGGATCCTACGAGCAGTACTTC.

The rearrangement links TRBV28 to TRBJ1-1, with D hard to call. Deletions cut 9 bases from V and 1 base from J, with 6 bases between. There are 11 residues in the CDR3. CDR1 is MDHEN and CDR2 is SYDVKM in the germline V gene. Here the CDR3 reads CASQRNTEAFF. The CDR3 region has the DNA TGTGCCAGTCAAAGGAACACTGAAGCTTTCTTT.

The CDR3 DNA follows: TGCGCCAGCAGCTCGGACGGGCGCCCCGTCGGGGATGAGCAGTTCTTC. Translation: CASSSDGRPVGDEQFF. This chain uses TRBV5-1 with TRBJ2-1; D may be TRBD2 (5 bases). The CDR3 is 16 residues long. Trimming pared 3 bases from V and 8 bases from J, leaving 21 bases between. The germline V gene encodes CDR1 SGHRS and CDR2 YFSETQ.

The chain employs TRBV28 and TRBJ2-1; D is uncertain. The CDR3 is 14 residues long. V was pared by 5 bases and J by 6 bases, with 14 bases between. Per germline, CDR1 MDHEN and CDR2 SYDVKM. CDR3: CASSPDGGTNEQFF. In nucleotides, the CDR3 is TGTGCCAGCAGTCCCGATGGTGGAACCAATGAGCAGTTCTTC.